These T cell receptor beta chains were read from a single sample in a study of blood T cell repertoires in COVID-19. Sequencing was performed with immunoSEQ multiplex PCR; in TCRdb, only in-frame clones are kept and a portion is missing. The sample comprises some 400,000 clones, roughly four fifths of which are singletons, and 1.1% rests with the top ten. Sequenced material: peripheral blood. These receptors were collected from a human donor with acute or convalescent COVID-19. The donor label of this sample is uncertain. Both conserved end residues are part of each CDR3. The D gene is left open where the match is weak. Not every row has a clone size; where given, it reads once, few, many or a size class.

TRBJ1-1 . TRBV28 . TGTGCCAGCAGTTCACCAGGGGCCCCTGGGAACACTGAAGCTTTCTTT CASSSPGAPGNTEAFF
TRBJ2-2 . TRBV6-2/TRBV6-3 TRBD2 TGTGCCAGCAGTGGGACCCCGGGACTAGCGGGGGGAATGAACACCGGGGAGCTGTTTTTT CASSGTPGLAGGMNTGELFF
TRBJ1-5 few TRBV6-5 . TGTGCCAGCAGTTACAGGGGGAATCAGCCCCAGCATTTT CASSYRGNQPQHF
TRBJ1-3 . TRBV12-3/TRBV12-4 . TGTGCCAGCAGTCGAACAAGAAACACCATATATTTT CASSRTRNTIYF
TRBJ2-7 . TRBV4-2 . TGTGCCAGCAGCCAAGATCTTGGCGGCTACGAGCAGTACTTC CASSQDLGGYEQYF
TRBJ1-2 . TRBV18 . TGTGCCAGCTCACCATCGGACACCTATGGCTACACCTTC CASSPSDTYGYTF
TRBJ1-5 . TRBV6-1 . TGTGCCAGCAGTGGTTCCGGAGCCTTGGGAGTCAATCAGCCCCAGCATTTT CASSGSGALGVNQPQHF
TRBJ2-5 . TRBV3-1/TRBV3-2 TRBD2 TGTGCCAGCAGGAAACTAGCGACAGAGACCCAGTACTTC CASRKLATETQYF
TRBJ2-3 . TRBV27 . TGTGCCAGCAGTTTAAATCGTTCCATCCGGAGAGATACGCAGTATTTT CASSLNRSIRRDTQYF
TRBJ2-2 . TRBV29-1 . TGCAGCGTTGAAGCTTCGGGGCAGGGGCGGAACACCGGGGAGCTGTTTTTT CSVEASGQGRNTGELFF
TRBJ1-1 . TRBV28 . TGTGCCAGCAGGGTCCAAGGGGGGAACACTGAAGCTTTCTTT CASRVQGGNTEAFF
TRBJ2-7 . TRBV30 . TGTGCCTGGAGTGGTACAGGGTTGGGCGAGCAGTACTTC CAWSGTGLGEQYF
TRBJ1-1 . TRBV18 TRBD1 TGTGCCAGCTCACCTAACACAGGGGACACTGAAGCTTTCTTT CASSPNTGDTEAFF
TRBJ2-1 once TRBV5-6 . TGTGCCAGCAGTTTCCTAGCTCTTGTCGGCAATGAGCAGTTCTTC CASSFLALVGNEQFF
TRBJ2-1 once TRBV5-1 . TGCGCCAGCAGCTTGGGTCCTAACAATGAGCAGTTCTTC CASSLGPNNEQFF
TRBJ2-5 . TRBV29-1 TRBD2 TGCAGCGTTGAAGAAAGGAAGGGCGGACTAGTCCTCCGAGAGACCCAGTACTTC CSVEERKGGLVLRETQYF
TRBJ1-1 many TRBV5-5 . TGTGCCAGCAGCTTGCGACTCCCGAACACTGAAGCTTTCTTT CASSLRLPNTEAFF
TRBJ2-1 . TRBV6-1 TRBD2 TGTGCCAGCAGTGGAGCTAGCGGGAGCTCCTACAATGAGCAGTTCTTC CASSGASGSSYNEQFF
TRBJ1-5 . TRBV18 TRBD1 TGTGCCAGCTCATCTGGGACAGGGGGTCTCGTTAGCAATCAGCCCCAGCATTTT CASSSGTGGLVSNQPQHF
TRBJ2-4 . TRBV18 TRBD1 TGTGCCAGCTCACCTCCCAACAGGGGGGAGAAGGGCATTCAGTACTTC CASSPPNRGEKGIQYF
TRBJ1-2 . TRBV5-1 . TGCGCCAGCAGCTTGTTCGCAGGTTCCGGCTTATATGGCTACACCTTC CASSLFAGSGLYGYTF
TRBJ1-2 . TRBV10-3 . TGTGCCATCAGTTTTAAAACAGGCTTTGGCTACACCTTC CAISFKTGFGYTF
TRBJ2-7 . TRBV29-1 TRBD1 TGCAGCGCATTGGGACAGGCCTACGAGCAGTACTTC CSALGQAYEQYF
TRBJ2-2 once TRBV10-3 . TGTGCCATCAGTTCTAACACCGGGGAGCTGTTTTTT CAISSNTGELFF
TRBJ2-3 . TRBV5-1 TRBD2 TGCGCCAGCAGCTTTCTAGCGGGAGGGCCAGGAGGCGATACGCAGTATTTT CASSFLAGGPGGDTQYF
TRBJ2-6 . TRBV24-1 . TGTGCCACCAGTGACCCCCCAGGTGGGGGGTGGGATGGGGCCAACGTCCTGACTTTC CATSDPPGGGWDGANVLTF
TRBJ2-5 . TRBV29-1 TRBD1 TGCAGCGTTGGGGACAGGGTGGGAGAGACCCAGTACTTC CSVGDRVGETQYF
TRBJ2-3 . TRBV7-9 TRBD2 TGTGCCAGCAACCTACGGGGGGGCGCAGATACGCAGTATTTT CASNLRGGADTQYF
TRBJ1-1 . TRBV6-2/TRBV6-3 TRBD1 TGTGCCAGCACCCCTTATCCCGGGACAGGGAACACTGAAGCTTTCTTT CASTPYPGTGNTEAFF
TRBJ1-1 . TRBV19 TRBD1 TGTGCCAGTAGTATCTGGACAGGGGACACTGAAGCTTTCTTT CASSIWTGDTEAFF
TRBJ1-3 . TRBV2 . TGTGCCAGCAATGCGGAAAGTGGAAACACCATATATTTT CASNAESGNTIYF
TRBJ2-7 few TRBV15 TRBD2 TGTGCCACCAGCAGAGTCCGGACTAGCGGCAGTACCTACGAGCAGTACTTC CATSRVRTSGSTYEQYF
TRBJ1-5 . TRBV10-3 TRBD1 TGTGCCATCAGTGATCAGGGGGGTCGCAATCAGCCCCAGCATTTT CAISDQGGRNQPQHF
TRBJ1-2 once TRBV6-5 TRBD1 TGTGCCAGCAGTAAGTCGACAGGGGGCTTTGACGGCTACACCTTC CASSKSTGGFDGYTF
TRBJ1-2 . TRBV5-1 TRBD1 TGCGCCAGCAGCTTGGTGCCCCTACAGGGGGGCTATGGCTACACCTTC CASSLVPLQGGYGYTF
TRBJ2-1 . TRBV9 . TGTGCCAGCAGCGATATAACCGGGGTAGGGAGGAATGAGCAGTTCTTC CASSDITGVGRNEQFF
TRBJ1-2 . TRBV7-9 . TGTGCCAGCAGCCTCTACAGCTCCAATAACTATGGCTACACCTTC CASSLYSSNNYGYTF
TRBJ2-5 . TRBV5-1 TRBD2 TGCGCCAGCAGTTTAGCGGGGGGGTCCACGGGCGAGACCCAGTACTTC CASSLAGGSTGETQYF
TRBJ1-5 . TRBV6-6 . TGTGCCAGCAGCCTAACGCGGGGTAGCAATCAGCCCCAGCATTTT CASSLTRGSNQPQHF
TRBJ1-4 . TRBV29-1 . TGCAGCGTCCAAGGGACACAAAATGAAAAACTGTTTTTT CSVQGTQNEKLFF
TRBJ1-1 . TRBV18 TRBD1 TGTGCCAGCTCCATCGACAGGGTACAAGCTGAAGCTTTCTTT CASSIDRVQAEAFF
TRBJ1-5 . TRBV15 . TGTGCCACCAGCAGAGAAAAACCGACAGCGTACCTTCAGCCCCAGCATTTT CATSREKPTAYLQPQHF
TRBJ1-1 . TRBV7-2 TRBD1 TGTGCCAGCAGCTCGACAGGGGGCGCTGGTCCGACTAAAGCTTTCTTT CASSSTGGAGPTKAFF
TRBJ1-3 . TRBV7-9 . TGTGCCAGCATTTCAGACACCATATATTTT CASISDTIYF
TRBJ2-2 . TRBV12-3/TRBV12-4 TRBD1 TGTGCCAGCAGCCGACAGGGTATCGGGGAGCTGTTTTTT CASSRQGIGELFF
TRBJ2-3 . TRBV19 . TGTGCCAGTAGTATATCGGGGGGCAACACAGATACGCAGTATTTT CASSISGGNTDTQYF
TRBJ2-5 . TRBV7-6 TRBD1 TGTGCCAGCAGCTTTCGACTGACAGGGGGAGCGGAGACCCAGTACTTC CASSFRLTGGAETQYF
TRBJ1-2 once TRBV5-6 TRBD1 TGTGCCAGCAGATACAGGGGGATCTATGGCTACACCTTC CASRYRGIYGYTF
TRBJ1-5 . TRBV4-1 . TGCGCCAGCAGCCAAGAGAACTTGAGGGATCAGCCCCAGCATTTT CASSQENLRDQPQHF
TRBJ2-1 . TRBV25-1 TRBD1 TGTGCCAGCAGTGGGACAGGGAGGCAGCAGTTCTTC CASSGTGRQQFF
TRBJ1-3 . TRBV30 . TGTGCCTGGAGTCGACAGGGAAACACCATATATTTT CAWSRQGNTIYF
TRBJ2-7 . TRBV4-2 TRBD2 TGTGCCAGCAGCCAGCCCGGGACTAGCGGGAGCTACGAGCAGTACTTC CASSQPGTSGSYEQYF
TRBJ2-3 once TRBV2 . TGTGCCAGCAGTGTGGACTACGGCGCAGATACGCAGTATTTT CASSVDYGADTQYF
TRBJ2-7 . TRBV9 . TGTGCCAGCAGCGTAGCTACGGGTGGGGCTTACGAGCAGTACTTC CASSVATGGAYEQYF
TRBJ2-3 . TRBV19 TRBD2 TGTGCCAGTAGTGCCCTAGCGGGAGGTCCAGATACGCAGTATTTT CASSALAGGPDTQYF
TRBJ2-7 . TRBV27 TRBD2 TGTGCCACCAAAAGACTAGCCGGACCCTACGAGCAGTACTTC CATKRLAGPYEQYF
TRBJ2-1 . TRBV27 TRBD2 TGTGCCAGCAGTTTATCCCGACTAGCGGGAGTTGAGCAGTTCTTC CASSLSRLAGVEQFF
TRBJ1-5 . TRBV10-3 TRBD1 TGTGCCATCAGTGAAAATGCCGGGACAGTGAATCAGCCCCAGCATTTT CAISENAGTVNQPQHF
TRBJ1-5 . TRBV15 . TGTGCCACCAGCAGAGACTTTCAGCCCCAGCATTTT CATSRDFQPQHF
TRBJ1-2 . TRBV4-1 . TGCGCCAGCAGCCAAGATCTGGGCACCTACTATGGCTACACCTTC CASSQDLGTYYGYTF